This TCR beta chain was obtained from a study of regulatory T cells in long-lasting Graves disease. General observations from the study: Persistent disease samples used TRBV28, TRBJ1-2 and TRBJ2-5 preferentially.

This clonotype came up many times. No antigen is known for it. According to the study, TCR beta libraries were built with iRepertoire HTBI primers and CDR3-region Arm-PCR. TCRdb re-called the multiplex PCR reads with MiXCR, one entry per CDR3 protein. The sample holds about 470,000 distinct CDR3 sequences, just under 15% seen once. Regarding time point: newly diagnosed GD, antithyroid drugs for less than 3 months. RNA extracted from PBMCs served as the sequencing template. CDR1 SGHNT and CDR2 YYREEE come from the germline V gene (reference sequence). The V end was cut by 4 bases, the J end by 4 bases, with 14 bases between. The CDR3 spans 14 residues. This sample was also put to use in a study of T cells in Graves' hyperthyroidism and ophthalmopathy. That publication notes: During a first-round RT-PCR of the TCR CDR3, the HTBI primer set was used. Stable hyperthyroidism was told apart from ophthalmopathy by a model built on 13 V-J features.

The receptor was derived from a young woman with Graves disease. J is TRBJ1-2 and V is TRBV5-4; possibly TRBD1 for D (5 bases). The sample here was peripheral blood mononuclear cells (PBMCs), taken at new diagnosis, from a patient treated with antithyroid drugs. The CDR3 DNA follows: TGTGCCAGCAGCGTTGCCCCCGGGGGCTATGGCTACACCTTC. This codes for CASSVAPGGYGYTF.